Reported below is one T cell receptor beta chain. This specimen belongs to a study of identical twins. Addition of a universal primer site occurred through template switching, and cDNA carried unique molecular identifiers. TCRdb independently ran MiXCR on the 5' RACE reads; one entry per CDR3 protein. The profile shows a few hundred thousand distinct CDR3 sequences, roughly 9.5% of them singletons. The CDR3 contains 17 residues. J was trimmed by 7 bases and V by 5 bases; bases with no gene match: 14. Per the germline V gene, CDR1 is SEHNR and CDR2 is FQNEAQ (reference sequence). The data also belong to a second study, concerning yellow fever vaccine responses in identical twins.

The sequenced material came from PBMCs. The chain joins TRBV7-9 to TRBJ2-5; 12 nucleotides match TRBD2. The clonotype was recovered from a woman aged 18-29 years in good health. The CDR3 DNA reads TGTGCCAGCAGCACCACTAGCGGGAGGACCAATTCGGGGACCCAGTACTTC. This codes for CASSTTSGRTNSGTQYF.